The 11 T cell receptor beta chains presented below share a single source sample, sequenced in a study of blood T cell repertoires in COVID-19. Data came from immunoSEQ multiplex PCR; TCRdb stores just in-frame clones and leaves some out. The sample includes about 180,000 clones, around 89% of them seen just once. The sequencing sample was made of peripheral blood. These receptors were obtained from a woman aged 25 to 45 with acute or convalescent COVID-19.

With regard to this clone: Other nucleotide sequences from this sample produce the same CDR3. The V gene is TRBV7-6, the J gene TRBJ1-2; no definite D call. This CDR3 spans 13 amino acids. Germline loops: CDR1 SGHVS, CDR2 FNYEAQ. Trimming shortened V by 1 base and J by 1 base, and 4 bases separated the two germline ends. The DNA of the CDR3 is TGTGCCAGCAGCTTAGACAGTAACTATGGCTACACCTTC. Protein product: CASSLDSNYGYTF. The full variable domain, its missing parts supplied by reference TRBV7-6 and TRBJ1-2, is GAGVSQSPRYKVTKRGQDVALRCDPISGHVSLYWYRQALGQGPEFLTYFNYEAQQDKSGLPNDRFSAERPEGSISTLTIQRTEQRDSAMYRCASSLDSNYGYTFGSGTRLTVV.

The chain has TRBV30 and TRBJ2-1, with 7 nucleotides matching TRBD2. The CDR3 has 15 residues. Germline V gene sequence: CDR1 GTSNPN, CDR2 SVGIG (reference sequence). J lost 4 bases, V lost 0 bases, and 6 bases had no gene match. This CDR3 is CAWSVPGGPYNEQFF. The CDR3 DNA sequence: TGTGCCTGGAGTGTACCGGGAGGCCCTTACAATGAGCAGTTCTTC. Full variable domain (rest looked up from reference TRBV30 and TRBJ2-1): SQTIHQWPATLVQPVGSPLSLECTVEGTSNPNLYWYRQAAGRGLQLLFYSVGIGQISSEVPQNLSASRPQDRQFILSSKKLLLSDSGFYLCAWSVPGGPYNEQFFGPGTRLTVL.

The CDR3 coding sequence is TGTGCCAGCAGCGAAGGGGTGGGAAACACCATATATTTT. This sequence encodes CASSEGVGNTIYF. This rearrangement joins TRBV9 to TRBJ1-3; perhaps TRBD1 as D (5 bases). The V end was cut by 3 bases, the J end by 4 bases, with 8 bases between. This CDR3 comprises 13 residues. Germline V gene data show CDR1 as SGDLS and CDR2 as YYNGEE.

V is TRBV5-1 and J is TRBJ2-5; D ambiguous. Trimming stripped 2 bases from V and 5 bases from J, with 16 bases between. Germline CDR1 reads SGHRS; CDR2 reads YFSETQ. This CDR3 is 15 amino acids long. CDR3 loop: CASSFVTLGAETQYF. Here the CDR3 DNA reads TGCGCCAGCAGCTTTGTCACCCTCGGTGCGGAGACCCAGTACTTC.

The J gene is TRBJ2-7, the V gene TRBV3-1 (or the pseudogene TRBV3-2); D possibly corresponds to TRBD2 (5 bases). CDR1 and CDR2 from the germline V gene are LGHDT and YNNKEL (reference sequence). CDR3 length equals 13 residues. Between the trimmed V and J ends, which lost 3 bases and 6 bases, there was a span of 12 bases. The CDR3 DNA reads as TGTGCCAGCAGCCACGGCGGAGCGGTCGAGCAGTACTTC. It is translated as CASSHGGAVEQYF.

The rearrangement joins TRBV3-1 (or the pseudogene TRBV3-2) to TRBJ2-1; 13 bases are a match to TRBD2. Looked up from germline, CDR1 is LGHDT and CDR2 is YNNKEL (reference sequence). V trimming: 3 bases; J trimming: 11 bases; junction bases outside the gene matches: 4. CDR3 size: 14 residues. This CDR3 is CASSQTGLAGKQFF. In nucleotides, the CDR3 is TGTGCCAGCAGCCAGACGGGACTAGCGGGAAAGCAGTTCTTC.

Worth noting for this clone: Relative to the germline gene, one junction end is altered; a read error may explain this. The rearrangement joins TRBV3-1 (or the pseudogene TRBV3-2) to TRBJ2-1; no firm D call. The CDR3 loop spans 14 amino acids. Germline CDR1 and CDR2: LGHDT and YNNKEL (reference sequence). The CDR3 nucleotides read TGTGCCGGCAGCCAGGCAAGCTCCTACAATGAGCAGTTCTTC. Encoded protein: CAGSQASSYNEQFF.

The chain uses TRBV6-5 and TRBJ2-1, with D tentatively TRBD2 (5 bases). Trimming removed 5 bases at V and 4 bases at J, with 12 bases between. The CDR3 extends over 14 amino acids. Germline V lookup: CDR1 MNHEY, CDR2 SVGAGI. The CDR3 bases are TGTGCCAGCAGTAAGCCCGGCGGGTACAATGAGCAGTTCTTC. It is translated as CASSKPGGYNEQFF.

The chain links TRBV5-8 to TRBJ1-2; D gene unclear. The CDR3 has 13 residues. Germline V CDR1 and CDR2: SGHTS, YDEGEE. V was clipped by 4 bases and J by 0 bases, with 7 bases between them. The CDR3, as DNA: TGTGCCAGCAGCGAGAAAGCTAACTATGGCTACACCTTC. Its protein is CASSEKANYGYTF. Full variable domain (missing parts from reference TRBV5-8 and TRBJ1-2): EAGVTQSPTHLIKTRGQQATLRCSPISGHTSVYWYQQALGLGLQFLLWYDEGEERNRGNFPPRFSGRQFPNYSSELNVNALELEDSALYLCASSEKANYGYTFGSGTRLTVV.

Written as DNA, the CDR3 is TGTGCCAGCAGCCAAGACTCAGGGAGGGGCTCTGAAGCTTTCTTT. The encoded protein is CASSQDSGRGSEAFF. The rearrangement uses TRBV4-2 and TRBJ1-1, with D possibly matching TRBD1 (5 bases). CDR3 length: 15 residues. From germline, CDR1 is LGHNA and CDR2 YNFKEQ. Between the trimmed V and J ends, which lost 0 bases and 6 bases, there was a span of 14 bases.

This clone was counted a single time. This chain connects TRBV5-5 to TRBJ2-3; 10 positions agree with TRBD2. The J segment lost 4 bases and the V segment lost 7 bases, leaving 6 bases of the junction unmatched. Germline V gives CDR1 SGHKS, CDR2 YYEKEE (reference sequence). This CDR3 region has 14 residues. CDR3 coding DNA: TGTGCCAGCCGTAGCGGGAGGTCTTCAGATACGCAGTATTTT. This encodes CASRSGRSSDTQYF.